This T cell receptor beta chain was identified in a study of PD-1 blockade in classical Hodgkin lymphoma (dated by TCRdb to the early 2020s). Regarding the complete study: Nivolumab dosing was 3 mg/kg intravenously every 2 weeks, continuing until either disease progression or unacceptable toxicity. A peripheral blood immune signature of response to PD-1 blockade in classical Hodgkin lymphoma was defined using TCR beta sequencing and CyTOF. Study-wide conclusions, independent of this receptor: The study was limited to a single clinical trial cohort, and causes of repertoire differences, possibly disease activity or prior therapy, remained undefined. Baseline diversity similar to that of newly diagnosed patients was observed in trial patients achieving complete response, whereas significantly lower diversity was observed in partial responders and progressors. Baseline TCR diversity was reported to be lower in newly diagnosed patients than in healthy donors and to be lower still in relapsed/refractory patients. Lower diversity was seen in patients whose nivolumab began less than 1 year after ASCT, and these patients were left out of later analyses so that immune reconstitution would not confound the results. A significant rise by C4D1 was seen in CD4+ but not CD8+ TCR diversity (p=0.0027 vs p=0.16), with the rise being most apparent in complete responders (p=0.02).

This specimen's time point label, per the study, means: cycle 1 day 1 (C1D1), immediately before nivolumab initiation. Every trial patient had relapsed after autologous stem cell transplantation, and cohorts A, B and C differed in prior brentuximab vedotin exposure. A total of fewer than 65 patients with relapsed/refractory classical Hodgkin lymphoma made up the trial cohort, and each patient's best overall response was complete response, partial response or progressive disease. In the multi-cohort phase II CheckMate 205 trial, trial patients received single-agent nivolumab. An independent review committee assessed best overall response by applying the 2007 International Working Group response criteria. PBMCs from the trial were collected at three points: immediately before nivolumab initiation (C1D1), and during therapy at cycle 2 day 1 and cycle 4 day 1. Peripheral blood was collected in 8 mL Vacutainer Cell Preparation Tubes, from which PBMCs were isolated by centrifugation and then cryopreserved.

Genomic DNA was extracted with the Qiagen DNeasy kit from unsorted PBMCs and from negatively selected CD4+ and CD8+ fractions. Amplification of TCR beta CDR3 regions was done by immunoSEQ multiplex PCR with primers that anneal to V and J segments. Amplification bias was minimized using a synthetic immune receptor repertoire, and residual bias was removed computationally after sequencing. The source study handled its data this way. Repertoire diversity was quantified as the Shannon entropy index using custom Python scripts. The unsorted, CD4+ and CD8+ repertoires were each analyzed separately, with the exception of combined analyses, where CD4+ and CD8+ sequences were merged in silico. Clonal expansion was defined as a frequency increase of at least 2-fold after treatment compared with C1D1, and clones undetected at baseline were assigned a pseudocount of 0.5. Singleton clones were defined as clones with 0 or 1 copy at C1D1, and non-singleton clones were defined as clones with 2 or more copies. Clones expanded in unsorted samples were annotated as CD4+, CD8+ or unknown by matching protein sequences in sorted samples from the same patient. Wilcoxon tests on paired samples were used to test diversity changes from C1D1 to C4D1. Entries here come from immuneACCESS through TCRdb and include only in-frame sequences with V and J called. Some clones fail to appear in such tables; in the studies checked, an unresolved V gene covers under half of the shortfall, and the cause of the remainder is unknown. That table supplies the V and J calls and clone size; D and trimming were determined from the DNA. Counted in this sample were about 46,000 clones; around 72% of them appeared once. Together, the top ten hold about 10% of the sample.

As for this clone: Its antigen is unknown. No much larger clonotype is one base removed from it; base qualities were not supplied.

Including the terminal cysteine and phenylalanine, the CDR3 comprises 12 residues. The read is trimmed to its CDR3 DNA, 36 bases read in frame from base 1. Looking up the germline V gene (reference sequence) yields CDR1 MNHEY and CDR2 SMNVEV. Relative to germline, V is 4 bases shorter and J is 7 bases shorter, with 11 bases between their ends. The origin of this receptor is a human donor with classical Hodgkin lymphoma. Specimen: peripheral blood mononuclear cells (PBMCs), collected at baseline. Recombination linked TRBV27 to TRBJ2-7; no D gene can be assigned with confidence. The DNA sequence is TGTGCCAGCAGTTCTTCCACCTGGGAGCAGTACTTC. It encodes CASSSSTWEQYF.